Listed here are 29 T cell receptor beta chains from one sample, sequenced in a study of identical twins. MiXCR, applied by TCRdb to the 5' RACE reads, yields one record per CDR3 protein. The sample shows 750,000 to 950,000 distinct CDR3 sequences, roughly an eighth of them seen only once. These data were also filed under a second study, of yellow fever vaccine responses in identical twins.

Sequenced input: PBMCs. Source of these receptors: a woman aged 18-29 years in good health.

This clonotype was found a few times. The chain employs TRBV7-9 and TRBJ2-1; TRBD2 might be the D (5 bases). The germline CDR1 and CDR2 sequences are SEHNR and FQNEAQ (reference sequence). The V gene lost 2 bases and the J gene lost 0 bases, with 8 bases spanning the gap. The CDR3 is 15 residues long. The CDR3 here is CASSLLALSYNEQFF. The DNA of the CDR3 is TGTGCCAGCAGCTTACTAGCCCTCTCCTACAATGAGCAGTTCTTC.

This clonotype was recorded a few times. As DNA, the CDR3 is TGTGCCAGCAGTCGGACGGACGTCAATGAGCAGTTCTTC. Its protein product is CASSRTDVNEQFF. J is TRBJ2-1 and V is TRBV3-1; no firm D call. Trimming cost V 6 bases and J 6 bases, with 12 bases left between them. This CDR3 region has 13 residues. In germline, CDR1 is LGHDT, CDR2 YNNKEL (reference sequence).

This sequence joins TRBV7-2 and TRBJ2-1, with a tentative D call TRBD1 (5 bases). Between the trimmed V and J ends, which lost 5 bases and 7 bases, there was a span of 9 bases. Looked up from germline, CDR1 is SGHTA and CDR2 is FQGNSA. This CDR3 spans 12 amino acids. The CDR3 protein is CASSNRGNEQFF. The CDR3, as DNA: TGTGCCAGCAGCAATAGGGGTAATGAGCAGTTCTTC.

This clonotype was seen a few times. This rearrangement joins TRBV6-1 to TRBJ2-2, with 14 bases aligning to TRBD2. Germline V gene data show CDR1 as MNHNS and CDR2 as SASEGT. This CDR3 comprises 14 residues. V lost 5 bases to trimming and J lost 12 bases; unmatched junction nucleotides: 5. The CDR3, as DNA: TGTGCCAGCAGTCCGACTAGCGGGAGGGTGAAGCTGTTTTTT. Protein sequence: CASSPTSGRVKLFF.

This clonotype has ten or more counts. This chain links TRBV5-1 with TRBJ1-4; the D gene is possibly TRBD1 (5 bases). There are 13 residues in the CDR3. CDR1 and CDR2 (germline): SGHRS, YFSETQ. V was clipped by 5 bases and J by 8 bases, with 13 bases between them. CDR3 protein: CASSRQPYEKLFF. CDR3 DNA: TGCGCCAGCAGTCGACAGCCTTACGAAAAACTGTTTTTT. Full variable domain (remainder filled in from reference TRBV5-1 and TRBJ1-4): KAGVTQTPRYLIKTRGQQVTLSCSPISGHRSVSWYQQTPGQGLQFLFEYFSETQRNKGNFPGRFSGRQFSNSRSEMNVSTLELGDSALYLCASSRQPYEKLFFGSGTQLSVL.

The table lists this clonotype with many counts. The J gene is TRBJ1-3, the V gene TRBV5-1; D is unresolved. This CDR3 is 13 amino acids long. CDR1 and CDR2 from the germline V gene are SGHRS and YFSETQ. Trimming stripped 0 bases from V and 5 bases from J, with 6 bases between. This CDR3 reads CASSLGGRNTIYF. CDR3 nucleotide sequence: TGCGCCAGCAGCTTGGGAGGGAGAAACACCATATATTTT.

This clonotype has just a few counts. The chain carries TRBV9 and TRBJ2-1, with 7 bases lining up with TRBD1. Germline CDR1 SGDLS, CDR2 YYNGEE. CDR3 length equals 14 residues. V lost 1 base to trimming and J lost 10 bases; unmatched junction nucleotides: 8. CDR3 in amino acids: CASSVPDREQEQFF. As DNA, the CDR3 is TGTGCCAGCAGCGTACCAGACAGGGAACAGGAGCAGTTCTTC.

This clonotype was counted a few times. V usage is TRBV3-1 and J usage is TRBJ1-1; no definite D call. Germline CDR1 is LGHDT and CDR2 is YNNKEL (reference sequence). V was cut by 0 bases and J by 7 bases, with 9 bases left in between. CDR3 length equals 13 residues. The CDR3 nucleotides are TGTGCCAGCAGCCAAGATCTACAGATTGAAGCTTTCTTT. Encoded protein: CASSQDLQIEAFF.

This clonotype was detected many times. V usage is TRBV29-1 and J usage is TRBJ1-1, with 7 bases aligning to TRBD1. The CDR3 extends over 13 amino acids. The germline V gene encodes CDR1 SQVTM and CDR2 ANQGSEA. Losses at the gene ends were 5 bases for V and 0 bases for J; bases not matched to a gene: 3. CDR3 in DNA: TGCAGCGTTTGGGACAGCCTGAACACTGAAGCTTTCTTT. Translated: CSVWDSLNTEAFF.

The V and J genes are TRBV5-1 and TRBJ2-1; 10 positions match TRBD2. V shed 0 bases and J 0 bases; nucleotides not matched to a gene: 6. The CDR3 runs to 18 residues. Germline lookup yields CDR1 SGHRS and CDR2 YFSETQ. This chain's CDR3 is CASSLAPSGGSSYNEQFF. The CDR3 DNA reads as TGCGCCAGCAGCTTGGCCCCTAGCGGGGGTAGCTCCTACAATGAGCAGTTCTTC.

This rearrangement joins TRBV24-1 to TRBJ2-3; the match to TRBD1 covers 11 bases. In germline, CDR1 is KGHDR, CDR2 SFDVKD. The CDR3 is 16 residues long. The trim removed 2 bases at V and 2 bases at J, leaving 2 bases unmatched. The CDR3 nucleotides read TGTGCCACCAGTGATTACGGACAGGGGGCCACAGATACGCAGTATTTT. This codes for CATSDYGQGATDTQYF.

The V and J genes are TRBV20-1 and TRBJ2-5, with D possibly TRBD1 on 6 matching bases. CDR3 length equals 14 residues. Trimming left V 0 bases short and J 5 bases short, with 13 bases between. Germline values: CDR1 DFQATT, CDR2 SNEGSKA (reference sequence). CDR3 coding DNA: TGCAGTGCTAGAGACCAGGGGCAGCGGGAGACCCAGTACTTC. This encodes CSARDQGQRETQYF.

In DNA form, the CDR3 reads TGTGCCAGCAGTTTAGAGGGAGCGGAGACAGATACGCAGTATTTT. It yields the protein CASSLEGAETDTQYF. The V call is TRBV12-3 or TRBV12-4, the J call TRBJ2-3, with D possibly TRBD2 on 5 matching bases. V was clipped by 1 base and J by 3 bases, with 11 bases between them. This CDR3 spans 15 amino acids.

This clonotype showed up just once. The CDR3 coding sequence is TGTGCCAGCAGCGACCGGACTAGCGGGGTCCTTGAGCAGTTCTTC. This translates into CASSDRTSGVLEQFF. The chain employs TRBV9 and TRBJ2-1, with 12 bases matching TRBD2. Germline V CDR1 and CDR2: SGDLS, YYNGEE. With V trimmed by 3 bases and J by 9 bases, 7 bases remained unmatched. The CDR3 has 15 residues.

This clonotype has just a few counts. This CDR3 reads CASSLGQAISYEQYF. CDR3 nucleotides: TGCGCCAGCAGCTTGGGACAGGCGATATCCTACGAGCAGTACTTC. This chain links TRBV5-1 with TRBJ2-7; TRBD1 is a possible D gene (6 bases). This CDR3 is built from 15 residues. Looked up from germline, CDR1 is SGHRS and CDR2 is YFSETQ. Trimming took off 0 bases at V and 1 base at J, with 11 bases between the two ends.

This clonotype was picked up a small number of times. The rearrangement joins TRBV5-1 to TRBJ2-2, with 7 bases fitting TRBD1. The CDR3 length is 17 residues. Germline-derived CDR1 and CDR2 are SGHRS and YFSETQ. After removal of 4 bases from V and 0 bases from J, the junction contained 9 bases not matched to a gene. The CDR3 is CASSLGVDRTNTGELFF. The CDR3 nucleotides are TGCGCCAGCAGCCTAGGGGTGGACAGGACGAACACCGGGGAGCTGTTTTTT.

The chain employs TRBV19 and TRBJ2-2; D ambiguous. The CDR3 has 14 amino acids. Germline values: CDR1 LNHDA, CDR2 SQIVND (reference sequence). V lost 3 bases to trimming and J lost 3 bases, with 8 bases between them. CDR3 region: CASSIFADTGELFF. In nucleotides, the CDR3 is TGTGCCAGTAGTATTTTCGCCGACACCGGGGAGCTGTTTTTT.

The V gene is TRBV20-1, the J gene TRBJ2-7; 13 bases align to TRBD2. The CDR3 consists of 18 residues. CDR1 is DFQATT, CDR2 SNEGSKA, per germline (reference sequence). The trim removed 0 bases at V and 4 bases at J, leaving 12 bases unmatched. CDR3 protein: CSARDPSWTSGSIYEQYF. The CDR3 DNA is TGCAGTGCTAGAGATCCCTCATGGACTAGCGGGAGCATTTACGAGCAGTACTTC.

This clonotype was seen a few times. The chain joins TRBV7-3 to TRBJ2-3; 10 bases fit TRBD1. The V segment lost 2 bases and the J segment 2 bases; nucleotides outside the gene matches: 4. Germline CDR1 reads SGHTA; CDR2 reads FQGTGA. The length of the CDR3 is 16 residues. CDR3 loop: CASSLGTGANTDTQYF. CDR3 DNA sequence: TGTGCCAGCAGCTTAGGGACAGGGGCTAACACAGATACGCAGTATTTT.

The chain recombines TRBV12-3 or TRBV12-4 with TRBJ1-1; a weak D match, TRBD1 (6 bases). V lost 3 bases and J lost 0, with 11 bases in between. There are 15 residues in the CDR3. CDR3 DNA: TGTGCCAGCAGTTTCGGACAGTTCATGAACACTGAAGCTTTCTTT. The encoded protein is CASSFGQFMNTEAFF.

This sequence joins TRBV2 and TRBJ2-6; 7 bases are a match to TRBD1. Germline assignment: CDR1 SNHLY and CDR2 FYNNEI. The length of the CDR3 is 20 residues. Trimming removed 2 bases from V and 0 bases from J; junction bases left unmatched: 13. DNA of the CDR3: TGTGCCAGCAGTGAAAAGGGGACAGAAATTCGCTTCTCTGGGGCCAACGTCCTGACTTTC. The encoded protein is CASSEKGTEIRFSGANVLTF. Complete variable domain (other parts from reference TRBV2 and TRBJ2-6): EPEVTQTPSHQVTQMGQEVILRCVPISNHLYFYWYRQILGQKVEFLVSFYNNEISEKSEIFDDQFSVERPDGSNFTLKIRSTKLEDSAMYFCASSEKGTEIRFSGANVLTFGAGSRLTVL.

This clonotype has a count of ten or more. The V gene is TRBV7-3, the J gene TRBJ2-2; D is perhaps TRBD1 or TRBD2 (5 bases each). V lost 0 bases to trimming and J lost 5 bases, with 10 bases between them. The CDR3 totals 15 residues. Germline V gives CDR1 SGHTA, CDR2 FQGTGA. Written as DNA, the CDR3 is TGTGCCAGCAGCTTAACCCGGGACCTTACCGGGGAGCTGTTTTTT. It specifies CASSLTRDLTGELFF.

In this sample, this clonotype turned up a few times. The CDR3 sequence is CASSLEYGSGRGQETQYF. CDR3 coding DNA: TGTGCCAGCAGTTTAGAGTATGGGTCGGGAAGGGGCCAAGAGACCCAGTACTTC. The chain links TRBV12-3 or TRBV12-4 to TRBJ2-5, with D possibly called TRBD1 or TRBD2 (5 bases each). CDR3 length equals 18 residues. The V and J ends lost 1 base and 1 base respectively, with 19 bases between them.

The chain combines TRBV9 with TRBJ1-1, with D maybe TRBD1 (6 bases). The CDR3 is made up of 14 amino acids. Germline lookup yields CDR1 SGDLS and CDR2 YYNGEE. Trimming removed 2 bases at V and 1 base at J, with 9 bases between. The CDR3 region has the DNA TGTGCCAGCAGCGTCGACAGGAAGAACACTGAAGCTTTCTTT. The encoded protein is CASSVDRKNTEAFF.

CDR3 sequence: CASSRAGTGIQYQETQYF. CDR3 nucleotides: TGTGCCAGCAGTCGCGCCGGGACAGGGATCCAGTACCAAGAGACCCAGTACTTC. V gene TRBV12-3 or TRBV12-4 combines with J gene TRBJ2-5; TRBD1 matches at 9 bases. With V trimmed by 5 bases and J by 0 bases, 13 bases remained unmatched. The length of the CDR3 is 18 residues.

This clonotype was seen more than once but under ten times. The chain couples TRBV3-1 to TRBJ2-3, with 9 bases that match TRBD2. J lost 7 bases, V lost 2 bases, and 7 bases had no gene match. Germline V CDR1 and CDR2: LGHDT, YNNKEL (reference sequence). CDR3 length: 15 amino acids. DNA for the CDR3: TGTGCCAGCAGCCAATGGCGGGAGGGTCGGAATACGCAGTATTTT. This gives the protein CASSQWREGRNTQYF.

This chain joins TRBV6-5 and TRBJ2-2; TRBD1 agrees at 7 bases. There are 16 residues in the CDR3. V gave up 3 bases and J gave up 1 base; unmatched junction bases: 5. The germline gives CDR1 MNHEY, CDR2 SVGAGI. CDR3 coding DNA: TGTGCCAGCAGTTATTCGGCAGGGGGGAACACCGGGGAGCTGTTTTTT. It specifies CASSYSAGGNTGELFF.

This clonotype was recorded a few times. The chain has TRBV6-2 or TRBV6-3 and TRBJ2-3, with a weak D call TRBD1 (6 bases). This CDR3 comprises 17 residues. The germline V gene has CDR1 MNHEY and CDR2 SVGEGT. The V and J ends lost 3 bases and 2 bases respectively, with 18 bases between them. This CDR3 is CASSYPELRGNTDTQYF. CDR3 bases: TGTGCCAGCAGTTATCCCGAACTCAGGGGAAACACAGATACGCAGTATTTT.

This clonotype was counted only a few times. The rearrangement uses TRBV20-1 and TRBJ2-4; unclear D gene. CDR1 DFQATT and CDR2 SNEGSKA come from the germline V gene (reference sequence). Trimming removed 4 bases from V and 0 bases from J, with 19 bases in between. The CDR3 contains 17 residues. CDR3 sequence reads: CSATAPLGDIAKNIQYF. The CDR3 coding sequence is TGCAGTGCTACCGCCCCCCTCGGTGACATAGCCAAAAACATTCAGTACTTC.